This TCR beta chain was observed in a study of T cell responses to AZD1222 COVID-19 vaccine. Study-wide results and limits: Dominant at 160-218 and 743-854, vaccine-associated CD4 TCRs also spanned spike. When two AZD1222 doses had been given, Spike-specific TCR breadth and depth rose. Donors were mostly white British, more females; clonal diversity possibly underestimated. Baseline testing showed seropositivity in only six or seven AZD1222 recipients.

This clone occurred a few times. Its antigen is unknown. Measured with immunoSEQ multiplex PCR; TCRdb has only the in-frame clones, and not every one. The sample has 150,000 to 200,000 clones; around 92% are singletons. The CDR3 runs to 16 residues. Germline V gene data show CDR1 as MDHEN and CDR2 as SYDVKM. The trim removed 3 bases at V and 8 bases at J, leaving 7 bases unmatched. The V and J genes are TRBV28 and TRBJ2-3; 14 nucleotides agree with TRBD2. The sequencing used peripheral blood, collected on day 0 of AZD1222 vaccination. The sequence was collected from an adult in good health. The CDR3 reads CASSFGTSGRLGTQYF. In DNA form, the CDR3 reads TGTGCCAGCAGTTTTGGGACTAGCGGGAGATTGGGTACGCAGTATTTT.